This entry features one T cell receptor (beta chain) sequence. No antigen is known for it. The data are from a study of shared clonotypes between healthy human individuals. Study-level results: Apart from blood, nothing was sampled; tissue repertoires likely differ.

The V end lost 4 bases, the J end lost 7 bases, and 16 bases lay between the germline ends. The CDR3 covers 15 residues. The germline V gene has CDR1 SNHLY and CDR2 FYNNEI. The assay was run at deep level. Clones were read by immunoSEQ multiplex PCR, and TCRdb kept only the in-frame ones, dropping some. The sample lists 2 million to 2.5 million clones, approximately 90% occurring once. The clonotype comes from a man younger than 35 in good health. Some clones in this sample may be carry-over from other donors' samples. V is TRBV2 and J is TRBJ1-4, with D maybe TRBD1 (6 bases). Source material: naive CD4+ T cells from PBMCs. The subset was: CD45RA+ positively selected. The CDR3 DNA reads as TGTGCCAGCAGTGTTATCTTACAGGGTGGTGAAAAACTGTTTTTT. As protein: CASSVILQGGEKLFF.